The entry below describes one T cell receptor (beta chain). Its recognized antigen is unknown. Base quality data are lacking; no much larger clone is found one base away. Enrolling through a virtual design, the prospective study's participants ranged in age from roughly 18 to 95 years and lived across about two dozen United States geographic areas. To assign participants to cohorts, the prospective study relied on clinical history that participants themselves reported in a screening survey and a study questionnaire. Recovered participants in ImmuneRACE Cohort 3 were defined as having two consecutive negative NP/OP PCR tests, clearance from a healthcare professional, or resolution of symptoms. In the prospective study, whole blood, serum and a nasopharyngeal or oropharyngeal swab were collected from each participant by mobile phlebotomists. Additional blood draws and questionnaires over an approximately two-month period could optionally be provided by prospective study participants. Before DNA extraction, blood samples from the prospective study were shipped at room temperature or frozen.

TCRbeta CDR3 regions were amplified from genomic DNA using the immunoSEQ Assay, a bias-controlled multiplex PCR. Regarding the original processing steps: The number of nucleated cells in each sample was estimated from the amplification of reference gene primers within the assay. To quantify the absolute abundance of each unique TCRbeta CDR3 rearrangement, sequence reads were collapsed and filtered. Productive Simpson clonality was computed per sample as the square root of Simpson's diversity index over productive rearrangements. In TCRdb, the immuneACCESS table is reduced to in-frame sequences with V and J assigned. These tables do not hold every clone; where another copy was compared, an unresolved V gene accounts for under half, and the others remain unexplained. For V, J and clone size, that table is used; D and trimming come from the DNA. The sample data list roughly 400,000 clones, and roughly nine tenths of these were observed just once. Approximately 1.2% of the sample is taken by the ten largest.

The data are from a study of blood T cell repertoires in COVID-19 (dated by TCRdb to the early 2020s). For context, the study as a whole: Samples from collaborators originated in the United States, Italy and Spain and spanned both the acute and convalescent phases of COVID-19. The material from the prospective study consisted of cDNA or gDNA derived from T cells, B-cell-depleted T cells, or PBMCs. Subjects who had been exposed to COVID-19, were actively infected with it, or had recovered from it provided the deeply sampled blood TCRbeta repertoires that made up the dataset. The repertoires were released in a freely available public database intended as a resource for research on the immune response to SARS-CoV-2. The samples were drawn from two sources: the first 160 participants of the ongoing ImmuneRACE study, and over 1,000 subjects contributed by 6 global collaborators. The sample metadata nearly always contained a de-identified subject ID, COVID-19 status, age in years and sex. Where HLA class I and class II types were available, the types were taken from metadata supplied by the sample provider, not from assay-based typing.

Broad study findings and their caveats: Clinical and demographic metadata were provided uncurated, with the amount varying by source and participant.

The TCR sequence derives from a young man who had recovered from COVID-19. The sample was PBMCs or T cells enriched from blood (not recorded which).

The base sequence is TGTGCCAGCAGCATAGATCCTGGTAATGAGCAGTTCTTC. Protein translation: CASSIDPGNEQFF. The rearrangement joined TRBV7-3 to TRBJ2-1; the D gene cannot be named for sure. CDR3 length: 13 amino acids, cysteine to phenylalanine. Just the 39-base CDR3 DNA is kept, in frame starting at base 1. V lost 5 bases and J lost 7 bases; the stretch between them is 12 bases long. From a lookup of the germline V gene, CDR1 and CDR2 are SGHTA and FQGTGA.